This entry lists 9 T cell receptor beta chains sequenced from one sample in a study of T-cell memory formation after mild COVID-19. One entry per CDR3 protein, called by TCRdb with MiXCR from the 5' RACE reads. Among 350,000 to 450,000 distinct CDR3 sequences listed, 25% to 30% were seen once. Material for sequencing was PBMCs or a T cell subset sorted from them (not recorded which). Receptors originate from an adult woman who had mild COVID-19 (a few samples of this study predate the infection). Cell type and time point are not known.

This clonotype has only a few counts. This chain links TRBV7-6 with TRBJ2-3; TRBD1 might be the D (5 bases). The CDR3 sequence is 15 residues long. The germline V gene has CDR1 SGHVS and CDR2 FNYEAQ. Trimming took off 7 bases at V and 5 bases at J, with 19 bases between the two ends. The CDR3 protein is CASTARSRGGDTQYF. The CDR3 bases are TGTGCCAGCACCGCGAGAAGTAGGGGCGGAGATACGCAGTATTTT.

This clonotype was found a few times. The chain employs TRBV12-5 and TRBJ2-5; TRBD1 is a possible D gene (6 bases). Germline-derived CDR1 and CDR2 are LGHNT and FRNRAP. The CDR3 spans 15 residues. Trimming took off 6 bases at V and 2 bases at J, with 16 bases between the two ends. DNA of the CDR3: TGTGCTAGTGGCCGCTCGGACAGCCAACAAGAGACCCAGTACTTC. It is translated as CASGRSDSQQETQYF.

This clonotype was counted a few times. The chain has TRBV7-2 and TRBJ2-5; D call uncertain. The V and J ends lost 5 bases and 3 bases respectively, with 7 bases between them. This CDR3 spans 12 amino acids. Germline V CDR1 and CDR2: SGHTA, FQGNSA. CDR3 loop: CASSPAKETQYF. Here the CDR3 DNA reads TGTGCCAGCAGCCCCGCTAAAGAGACCCAGTACTTC.

There are a few counts of this clonotype. This rearrangement joins TRBV7-2 to TRBJ1-1; D is possibly TRBD1 (5 bases). The CDR3 totals 15 residues. V was trimmed by 1 base and J by 4 bases, leaving 13 bases between them. In germline, CDR1 is SGHTA, CDR2 FQGNSA. Here the CDR3 reads CASSLEAQGGTEAFF. CDR3 DNA: TGTGCCAGCAGCTTAGAGGCGCAGGGCGGCACTGAAGCTTTCTTT.

The rearrangement joins TRBV6-2 or TRBV6-3 to TRBJ1-5; possible D gene TRBD1, 5 bases. From germline, CDR1 is MNHEY and CDR2 SVGEGT. V dropped 7 bases and J dropped 6 bases, with 22 bases sitting between them. The CDR3 has 16 residues. The CDR3 DNA reads as TGTGCCAGCAAAGAGGGGACCGCAACGGGGGGTCAGCCCCAGCATTTT. This gives the protein CASKEGTATGGQPQHF.

This clonotype was recorded a few times. This chain joins TRBV5-1 and TRBJ2-5; TRBD2 matches 8 bases. The CDR3 spans 14 residues. Germline trimming cut 5 bases from V and 4 bases from J; bases unmatched to any gene: 7. Germline V CDR1 and CDR2: SGHRS, YFSETQ. The CDR3 reads CASRPGTSGETQYF. The CDR3 region has the DNA TGCGCCAGCAGGCCCGGGACTAGTGGAGAGACCCAGTACTTC.

This clonotype turned up a few times. The gene calls are TRBV29-1 and TRBJ1-1; TRBD1 aligns across 7 bases. The CDR3 is 13 amino acids. Per the germline V gene, CDR1 is SQVTM and CDR2 is ANQGSEA. Trimming took 7 bases from V and 3 from J; bases not matched to a gene: 8. The CDR3 here is CSDVDRVDTEAFF. The DNA of the CDR3 is TGCAGCGATGTCGACAGGGTCGACACTGAAGCTTTCTTT.

Only a few counts were recorded for this clonotype. The V and J genes are TRBV5-6 and TRBJ1-2; no definite D call. Germline CDR1 SGHDT, CDR2 YYEEEE. The V end lost 7 bases, the J end lost 6 bases, and 19 bases lay between the germline ends. This CDR3 region has 14 residues. The CDR3 sequence is CASGPRVGGDGYTF. The CDR3 coding sequence is TGTGCCAGCGGCCCGAGGGTCGGCGGGGATGGCTACACCTTC. The whole variable domain, filled in from reference TRBV5-6 and TRBJ1-2, reads DAGVTQSPTHLIKTRGQQVTLRCSPKSGHDTVSWYQQALGQGPQFIFQYYEEEERQRGNFPDRFSGHQFPNYSSELNVNALLLGDSALYLCASGPRVGGDGYTFGSGTRLTVV.

This clonotype was picked up many times. This chain joins TRBV9 and TRBJ2-1; the D gene is possibly TRBD2 (6 bases). CDR1 and CDR2 (germline): SGDLS, YYNGEE. The CDR3 totals 13 residues. Deletions cut 3 bases from V and 3 bases from J, with 7 bases between. The CDR3, as DNA: TGTGCCAGCAGCGCGACTAGCTACAATGAGCAGTTCTTC. As protein: CASSATSYNEQFF.